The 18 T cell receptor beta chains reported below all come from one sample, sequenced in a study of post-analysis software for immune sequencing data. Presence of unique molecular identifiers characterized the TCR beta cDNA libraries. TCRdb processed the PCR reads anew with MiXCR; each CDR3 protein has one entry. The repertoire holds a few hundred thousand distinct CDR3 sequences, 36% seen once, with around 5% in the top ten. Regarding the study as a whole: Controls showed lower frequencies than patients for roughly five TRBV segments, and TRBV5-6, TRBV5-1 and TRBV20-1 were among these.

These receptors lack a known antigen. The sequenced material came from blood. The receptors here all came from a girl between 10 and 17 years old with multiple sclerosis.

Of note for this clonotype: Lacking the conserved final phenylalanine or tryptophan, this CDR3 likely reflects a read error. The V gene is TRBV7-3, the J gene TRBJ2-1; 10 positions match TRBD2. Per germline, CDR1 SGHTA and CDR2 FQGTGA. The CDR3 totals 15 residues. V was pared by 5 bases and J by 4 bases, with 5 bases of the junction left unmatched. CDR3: CASSARTSGYNEQFV. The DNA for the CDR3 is TGTGCCAGCAGCGCAAGGACTAGCGGTTACAATGAGCAGTTCGTC.

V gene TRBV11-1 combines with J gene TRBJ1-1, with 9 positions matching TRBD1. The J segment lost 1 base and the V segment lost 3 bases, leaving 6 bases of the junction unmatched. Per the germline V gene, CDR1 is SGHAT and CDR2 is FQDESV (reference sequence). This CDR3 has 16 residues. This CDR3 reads CASSLGTGPPNTEAFF. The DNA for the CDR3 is TGTGCCAGCAGCTTGGGGACAGGGCCACCGAACACTGAAGCTTTCTTT.

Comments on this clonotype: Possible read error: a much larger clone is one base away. The CDR3 DNA reads TGTGCCAGCAGTTTAGGGGGGCAGGGAGATAACCATGGCTACACCTTC. Protein: CASSLGGQGDNHGYTF. The chain carries TRBV28 and TRBJ1-2, with TRBD1 as a possible D gene (6 bases). The CDR3 totals 16 residues. Germline V CDR1 and CDR2: MDHEN, SYDVKM.

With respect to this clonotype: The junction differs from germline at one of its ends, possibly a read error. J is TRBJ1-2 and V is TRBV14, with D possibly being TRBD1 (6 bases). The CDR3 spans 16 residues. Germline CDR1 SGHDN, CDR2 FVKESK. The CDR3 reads CASSQGARGLNYGCTF. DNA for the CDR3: TGTGCCAGCAGCCAAGGTGCCCGGGGGCTGAACTATGGCTGCACCTTC.

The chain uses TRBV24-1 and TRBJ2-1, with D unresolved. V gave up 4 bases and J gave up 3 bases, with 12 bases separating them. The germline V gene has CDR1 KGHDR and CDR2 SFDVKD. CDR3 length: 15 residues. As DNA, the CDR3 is TGTGCCACCAGTGACCGGGTAGGAGACTACAATGAGCAGTTCTTC. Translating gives CATSDRVGDYNEQFF.

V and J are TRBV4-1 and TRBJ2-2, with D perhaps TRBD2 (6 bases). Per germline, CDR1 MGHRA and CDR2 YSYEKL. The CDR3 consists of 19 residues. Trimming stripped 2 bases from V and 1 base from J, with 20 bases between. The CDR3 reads CASSQRVWGDSLNTGELFF. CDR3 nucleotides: TGCGCCAGCAGCCAAAGGGTCTGGGGGGACTCCCTGAACACCGGGGAGCTGTTTTTT.

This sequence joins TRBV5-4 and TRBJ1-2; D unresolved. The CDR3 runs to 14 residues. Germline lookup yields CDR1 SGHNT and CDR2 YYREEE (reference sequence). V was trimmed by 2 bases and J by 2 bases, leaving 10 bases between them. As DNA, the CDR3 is TGTGCCAGCAGCTTTGTAGGGCACAACTATGGCTACACCTTC. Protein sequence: CASSFVGHNYGYTF.

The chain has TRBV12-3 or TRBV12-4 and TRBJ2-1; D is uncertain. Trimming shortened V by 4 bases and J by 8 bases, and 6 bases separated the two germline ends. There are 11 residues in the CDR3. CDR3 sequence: CASSSMDEQFF. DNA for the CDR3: TGTGCCAGCAGTTCGATGGATGAGCAGTTCTTC.

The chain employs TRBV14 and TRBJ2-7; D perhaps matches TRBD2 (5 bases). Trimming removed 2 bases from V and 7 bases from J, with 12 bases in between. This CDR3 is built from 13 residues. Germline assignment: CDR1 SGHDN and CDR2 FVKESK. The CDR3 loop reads CASSQPSSREQYF. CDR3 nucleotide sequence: TGTGCCAGCAGCCAACCCTCTAGCCGGGAGCAGTACTTC.

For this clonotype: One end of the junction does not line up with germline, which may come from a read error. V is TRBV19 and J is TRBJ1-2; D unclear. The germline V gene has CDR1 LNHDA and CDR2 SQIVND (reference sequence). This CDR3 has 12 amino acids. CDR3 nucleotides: TGTGCCAGTAGTATAGGTGGGCGCGGCTACGCCTTC. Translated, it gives CASSIGGRGYAF.

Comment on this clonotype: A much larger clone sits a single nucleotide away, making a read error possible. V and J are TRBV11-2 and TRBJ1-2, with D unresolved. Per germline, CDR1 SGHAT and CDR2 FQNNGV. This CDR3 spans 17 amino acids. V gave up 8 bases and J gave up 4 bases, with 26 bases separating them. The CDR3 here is CASGPLEGGRKLYGYTF. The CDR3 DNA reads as TGTGCCAGCGGCCCACTAGAAGGTGGGCGAAAACTCTATGGCTACACCTTC.

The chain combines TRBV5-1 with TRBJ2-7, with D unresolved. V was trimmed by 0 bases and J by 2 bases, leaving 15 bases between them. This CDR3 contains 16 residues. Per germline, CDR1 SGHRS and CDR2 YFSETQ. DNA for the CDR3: TGCGCCAGCAGCTTGGCCTTAGACCGGCAGCCCTACGAGCAGTACTTC. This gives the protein CASSLALDRQPYEQYF.

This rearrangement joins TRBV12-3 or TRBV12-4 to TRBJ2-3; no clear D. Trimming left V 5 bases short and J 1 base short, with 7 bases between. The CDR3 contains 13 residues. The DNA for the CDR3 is TGTGCCAGCAGTCCCGTACGCACAGATACGCAGTATTTT. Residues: CASSPVRTDTQYF.

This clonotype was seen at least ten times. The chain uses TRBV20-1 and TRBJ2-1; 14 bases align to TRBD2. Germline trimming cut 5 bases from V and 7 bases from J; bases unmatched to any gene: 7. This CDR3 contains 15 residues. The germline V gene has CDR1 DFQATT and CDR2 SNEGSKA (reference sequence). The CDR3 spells CSAPRLAGGLNEQFF. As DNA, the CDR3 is TGCAGTGCTCCCAGACTAGCGGGGGGGCTTAATGAGCAGTTCTTC.

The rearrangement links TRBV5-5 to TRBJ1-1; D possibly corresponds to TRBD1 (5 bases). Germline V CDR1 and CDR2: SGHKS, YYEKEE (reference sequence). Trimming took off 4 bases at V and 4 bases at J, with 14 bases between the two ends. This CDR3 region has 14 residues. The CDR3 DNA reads TGTGCCAGCAGCCGGTCGGGGGGTCCCACTGAAGCTTTCTTT. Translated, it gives CASSRSGGPTEAFF.

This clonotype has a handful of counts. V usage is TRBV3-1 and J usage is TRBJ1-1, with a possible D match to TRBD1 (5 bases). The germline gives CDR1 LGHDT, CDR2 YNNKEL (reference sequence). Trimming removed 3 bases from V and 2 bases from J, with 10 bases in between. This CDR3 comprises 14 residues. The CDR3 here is CASSQAQGNTEAFF. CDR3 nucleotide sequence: TGTGCCAGCAGCCAGGCCCAGGGAAACACTGAAGCTTTCTTT.

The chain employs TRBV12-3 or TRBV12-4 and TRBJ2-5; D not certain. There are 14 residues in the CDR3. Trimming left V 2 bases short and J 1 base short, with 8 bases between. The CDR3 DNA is TGTGCCAGCAGTTTATCGGAGACCCAAGAGACCCAGTACTTC. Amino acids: CASSLSETQETQYF.

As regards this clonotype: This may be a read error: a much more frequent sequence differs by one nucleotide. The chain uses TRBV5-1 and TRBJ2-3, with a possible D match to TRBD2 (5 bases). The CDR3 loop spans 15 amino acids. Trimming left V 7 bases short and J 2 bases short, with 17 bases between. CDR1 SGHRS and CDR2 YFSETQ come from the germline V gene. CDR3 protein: CASRSRGQDTDTQYF. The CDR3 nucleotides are TGCGCCAGCCGCTCCCGAGGGCAGGACACAGATACGCAGTATTTT.